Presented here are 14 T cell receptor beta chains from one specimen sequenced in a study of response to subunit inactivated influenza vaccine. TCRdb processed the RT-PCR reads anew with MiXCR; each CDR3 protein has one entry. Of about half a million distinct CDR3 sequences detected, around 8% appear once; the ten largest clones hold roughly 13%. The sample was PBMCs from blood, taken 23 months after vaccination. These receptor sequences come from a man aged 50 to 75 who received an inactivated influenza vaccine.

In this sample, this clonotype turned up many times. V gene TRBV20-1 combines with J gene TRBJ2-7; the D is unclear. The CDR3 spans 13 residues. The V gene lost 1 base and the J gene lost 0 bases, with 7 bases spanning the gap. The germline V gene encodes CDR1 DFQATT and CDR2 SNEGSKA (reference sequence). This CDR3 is CSARAWSSYEQYF. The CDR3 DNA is TGCAGTGCTAGAGCCTGGAGCTCCTACGAGCAGTACTTC.

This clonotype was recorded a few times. This CDR3 reads CASSTYRVETQYF. In nucleotides, the CDR3 is TGTGCCAGCAGTACTTACAGGGTAGAGACCCAGTACTTC. The V call is TRBV2, the J call TRBJ2-5, with D perhaps TRBD1 (6 bases). CDR1 is SNHLY, CDR2 FYNNEI, per germline. This CDR3 spans 13 amino acids. Trimming removed 5 bases from V and 4 bases from J, with 11 bases in between.

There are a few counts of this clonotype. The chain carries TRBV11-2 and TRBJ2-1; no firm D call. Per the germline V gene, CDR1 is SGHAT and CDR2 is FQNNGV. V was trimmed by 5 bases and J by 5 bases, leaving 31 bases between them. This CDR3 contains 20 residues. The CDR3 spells CASSPFNFRTASNRDNEQFF. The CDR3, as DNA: TGTGCCAGCAGCCCCTTCAATTTCAGGACCGCTTCCAACCGGGACAATGAGCAGTTCTTC.

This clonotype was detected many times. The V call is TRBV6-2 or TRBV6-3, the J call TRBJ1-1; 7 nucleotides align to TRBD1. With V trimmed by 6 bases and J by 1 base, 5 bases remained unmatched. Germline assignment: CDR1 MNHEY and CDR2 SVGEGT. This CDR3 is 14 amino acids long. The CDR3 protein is CASRAGTANTEAFF. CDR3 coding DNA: TGTGCCAGCAGGGCAGGGACAGCGAACACTGAAGCTTTCTTT.

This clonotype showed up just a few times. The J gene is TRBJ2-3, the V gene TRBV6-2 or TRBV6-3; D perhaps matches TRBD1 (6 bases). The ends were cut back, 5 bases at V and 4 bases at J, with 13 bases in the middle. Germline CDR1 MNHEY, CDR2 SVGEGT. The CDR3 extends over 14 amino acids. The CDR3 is CASSQQGRADTQYF. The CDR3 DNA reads TGTGCCAGCAGTCAGCAGGGGAGAGCAGATACGCAGTATTTT.

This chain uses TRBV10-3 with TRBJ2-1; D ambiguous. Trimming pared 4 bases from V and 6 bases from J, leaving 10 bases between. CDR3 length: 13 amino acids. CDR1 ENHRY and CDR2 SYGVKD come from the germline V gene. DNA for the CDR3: TGTGCCATCAGTGTTATCTCAATCAATGAGCAGTTCTTC. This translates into CAISVISINEQFF.

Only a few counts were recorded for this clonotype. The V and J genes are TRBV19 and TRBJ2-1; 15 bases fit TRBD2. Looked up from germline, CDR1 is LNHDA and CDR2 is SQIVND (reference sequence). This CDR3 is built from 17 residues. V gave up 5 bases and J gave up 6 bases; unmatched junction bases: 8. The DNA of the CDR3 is TGTGCCAGTAGTTGGACTAGCGGGAGGGAAGTATTCAATGAGCAGTTCTTC. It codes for CASSWTSGREVFNEQFF.

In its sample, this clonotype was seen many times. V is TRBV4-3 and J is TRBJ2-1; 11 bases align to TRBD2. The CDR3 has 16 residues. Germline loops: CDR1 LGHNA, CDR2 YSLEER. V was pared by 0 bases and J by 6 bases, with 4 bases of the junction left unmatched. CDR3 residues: CASSQEASGRSNEQFF. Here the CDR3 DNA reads TGCGCCAGCAGCCAAGAGGCTAGCGGGAGGAGCAATGAGCAGTTCTTC.

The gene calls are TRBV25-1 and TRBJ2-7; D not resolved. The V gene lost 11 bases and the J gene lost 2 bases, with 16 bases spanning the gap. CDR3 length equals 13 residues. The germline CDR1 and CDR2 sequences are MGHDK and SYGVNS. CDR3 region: CAPSKVETYEQYF. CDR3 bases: TGTGCCCCCTCGAAGGTCGAAACCTACGAGCAGTACTTC.

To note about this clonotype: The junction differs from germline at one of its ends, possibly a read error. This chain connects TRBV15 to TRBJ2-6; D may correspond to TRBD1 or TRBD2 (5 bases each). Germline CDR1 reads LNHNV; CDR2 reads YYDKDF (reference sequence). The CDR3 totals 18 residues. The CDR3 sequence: CATSRDGGFRSGANFLTF. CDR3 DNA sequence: TGTGCCACCAGCAGAGATGGGGGATTCCGATCTGGGGCCAACTTCCTGACTTTC.

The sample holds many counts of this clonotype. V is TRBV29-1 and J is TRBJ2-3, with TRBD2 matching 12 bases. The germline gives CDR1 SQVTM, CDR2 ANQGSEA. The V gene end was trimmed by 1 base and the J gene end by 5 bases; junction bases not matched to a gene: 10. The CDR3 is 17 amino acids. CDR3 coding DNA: TGCAGCGTTGAAGGGGGCCCTAGCGGGAGGGCCATAGATACGCAGTATTTT. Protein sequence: CSVEGGPSGRAIDTQYF.

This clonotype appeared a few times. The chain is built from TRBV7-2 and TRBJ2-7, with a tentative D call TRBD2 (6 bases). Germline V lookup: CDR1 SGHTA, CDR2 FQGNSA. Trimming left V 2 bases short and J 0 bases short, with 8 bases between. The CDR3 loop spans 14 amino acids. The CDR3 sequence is CASSLRLVSYEQYF. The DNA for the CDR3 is TGTGCCAGCAGCTTACGACTAGTCTCCTACGAGCAGTACTTC. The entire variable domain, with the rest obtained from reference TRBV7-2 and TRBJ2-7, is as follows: GAGVSQSPSNKVTEKGKDVELRCDPISGHTALYWYRQSLGQGLEFLIYFQGNSAPDKSGLPSDRFSAERTGGSVSTLTIQRTQQEDSAVYLCASSLRLVSYEQYFGPGTRLTVT.

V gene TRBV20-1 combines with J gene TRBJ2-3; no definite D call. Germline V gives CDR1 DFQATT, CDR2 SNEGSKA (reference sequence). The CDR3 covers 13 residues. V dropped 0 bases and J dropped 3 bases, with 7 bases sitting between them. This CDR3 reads CSARDEGTDTQYF. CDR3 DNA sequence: TGCAGTGCTAGAGATGAAGGAACAGATACGCAGTATTTT.

CDR3 coding DNA: TGTGCCAGCAGCGTAAGGACCGCCGCCGGGGAGCTGTTTTTT. Protein sequence: CASSVRTAAGELFF. The V and J genes are TRBV9 and TRBJ2-2; D unresolved. This CDR3 has 14 amino acids. From germline, CDR1 is SGDLS and CDR2 YYNGEE. The ends were cut back, 1 base at V and 6 bases at J, with 10 bases in the middle.